Included here is one T cell receptor (beta chain) sequence, with context. The germline gives CDR1 SNHLY, CDR2 FYNNEI. The CDR3 is 14 residues long. V was pared by 6 bases and J by 3 bases, with 4 bases of the junction left unmatched. This entry belongs to a study of blood T cell repertoires in COVID-19. Across the study: Sources were T cells, B-cell-depleted T cells, or PBMCs; the material itself was cDNA or gDNA.

Original data processing: Reference gene primer amplification in the assay estimated nucleated cell counts. Here immunoSEQ multiplex PCR was the method, and the copy in TCRdb shows in-frame clones only, minus some. That table gives V, J and clone size, and the DNA gave D and trimming. The sample lists roughly 100,000 clones; roughly 89% were seen once. This TCR came from a man between 65 and 85 years old with active or convalescent COVID-19. V gene TRBV2 combines with J gene TRBJ2-3; 9 positions match TRBD1. The source material was peripheral blood. The CDR3 spells CASRPGTGTDTQYF. CDR3 DNA: TGTGCCAGCAGGCCCGGGACAGGGACAGATACGCAGTATTTT.